This T cell receptor (beta chain) was recorded in a study of cytomegalovirus exposure and HLA in healthy donors. Study overall: Early released data comprised around 85 million unique TCRs from HLA-typed donors.

With 0 bases clipped from V and 0 bases from J, the junction kept 10 bases outside the gene matches. From germline, CDR1 is MGHRA and CDR2 YSYEKL. The length of the CDR3 is 20 residues. Study conclusions and caveats: A few chains tied to CMV proved CMV antigen-specific in vitro. Donors were assumed by presence/absence analyses to have roughly uniform sequencing depth. Reported findings show TCR beta sequences accurately forecast HLA-A and HLA-B alleles in most subjects.

Comments on this clone: Antigen specificity is unknown.

Primers included in the PCR were 60 Vbeta and 13 Jbeta primers. Assay used: immunoSEQ multiplex PCR; TCRdb lists only in-frame clones, some missing. Among about 200,000 clones listed, 80% to 90% were seen once. The receptor was derived from a young woman in good health and CMV-seronegative. The material sequenced was PBMCs. V and J are TRBV4-1 and TRBJ2-6; TRBD1 matches 8 bases. The CDR3 protein is CASSQEVGRGPSSGANVLTF. CDR3 bases: TGCGCCAGCAGCCAAGAAGTGGGCAGGGGGCCAAGCTCTGGGGCCAACGTCCTGACTTTC.